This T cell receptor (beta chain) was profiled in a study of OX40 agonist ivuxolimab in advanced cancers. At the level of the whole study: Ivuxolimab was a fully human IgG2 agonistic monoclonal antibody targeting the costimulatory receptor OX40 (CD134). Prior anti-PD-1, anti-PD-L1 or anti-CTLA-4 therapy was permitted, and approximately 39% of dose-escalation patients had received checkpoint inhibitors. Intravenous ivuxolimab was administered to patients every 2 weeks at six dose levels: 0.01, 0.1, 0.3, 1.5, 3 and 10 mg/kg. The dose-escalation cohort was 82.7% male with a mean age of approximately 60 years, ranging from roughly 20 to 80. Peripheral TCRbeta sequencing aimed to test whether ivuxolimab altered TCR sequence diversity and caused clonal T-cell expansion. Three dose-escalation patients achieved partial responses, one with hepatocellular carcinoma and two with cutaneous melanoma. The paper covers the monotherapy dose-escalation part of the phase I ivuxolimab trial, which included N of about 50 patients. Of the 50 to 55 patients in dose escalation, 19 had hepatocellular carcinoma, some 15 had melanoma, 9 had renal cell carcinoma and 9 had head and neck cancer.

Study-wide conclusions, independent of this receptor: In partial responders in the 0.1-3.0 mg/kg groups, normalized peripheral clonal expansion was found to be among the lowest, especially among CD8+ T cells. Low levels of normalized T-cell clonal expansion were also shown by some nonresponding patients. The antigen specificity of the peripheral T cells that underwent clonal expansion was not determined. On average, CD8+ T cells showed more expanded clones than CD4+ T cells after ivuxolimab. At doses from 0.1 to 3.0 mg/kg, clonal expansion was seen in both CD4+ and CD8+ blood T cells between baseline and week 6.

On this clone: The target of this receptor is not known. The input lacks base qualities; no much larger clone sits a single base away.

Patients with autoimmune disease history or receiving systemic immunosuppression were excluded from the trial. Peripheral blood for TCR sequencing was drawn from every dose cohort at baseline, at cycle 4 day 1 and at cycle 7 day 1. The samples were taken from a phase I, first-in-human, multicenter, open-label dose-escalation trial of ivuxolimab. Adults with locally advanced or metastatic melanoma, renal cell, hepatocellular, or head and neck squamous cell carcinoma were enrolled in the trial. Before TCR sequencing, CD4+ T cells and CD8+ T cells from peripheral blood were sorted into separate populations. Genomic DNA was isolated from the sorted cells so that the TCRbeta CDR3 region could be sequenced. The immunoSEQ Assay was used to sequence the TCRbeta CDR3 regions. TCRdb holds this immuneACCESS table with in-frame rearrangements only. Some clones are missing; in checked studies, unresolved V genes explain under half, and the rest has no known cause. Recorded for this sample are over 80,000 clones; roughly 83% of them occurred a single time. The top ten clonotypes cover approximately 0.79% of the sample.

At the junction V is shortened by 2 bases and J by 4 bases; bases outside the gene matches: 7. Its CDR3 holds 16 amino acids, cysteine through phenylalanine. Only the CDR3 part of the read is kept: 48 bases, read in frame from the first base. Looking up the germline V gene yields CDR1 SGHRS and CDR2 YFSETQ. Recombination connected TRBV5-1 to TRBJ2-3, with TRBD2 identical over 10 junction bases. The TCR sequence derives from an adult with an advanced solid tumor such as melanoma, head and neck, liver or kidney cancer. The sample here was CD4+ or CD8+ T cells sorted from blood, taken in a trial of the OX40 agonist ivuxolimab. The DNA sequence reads TGCGCCAGCAGCTTTTCTAGCGGGGGAAGGCCAGATACGCAGTATTTT. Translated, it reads CASSFSSGGRPDTQYF.